This T cell receptor (beta chain) was obtained from a study of technical replicates of blood from four donors. Here immunoSEQ multiplex PCR was the method, and the copy in TCRdb shows in-frame clones only, minus some. The top ten clones hold approximately 0.26% of a sample with about 93,000 clones, 95% of them seen once. This CDR3 has 14 amino acids. The junction had 6 bases not matched to a gene; V was cut back by 4 bases and J by 2 bases. In germline, CDR1 is SGHRS, CDR2 YFSETQ. The chain has TRBV5-1 and TRBJ2-7; TRBD1 agrees at 7 bases. The sequenced sample consisted of T cells isolated from PBMCs. The receptor comes from a human donor in good health. The CDR3 DNA follows: TGCGCCAGCAGCGTCCGGGACAGTACCTACGAGCAGTACTTC. As protein: CASSVRDSTYEQYF. The complete variable domain, with remaining parts taken from reference TRBV5-1 and TRBJ2-7, reads KAGVTQTPRYLIKTRGQQVTLSCSPISGHRSVSWYQQTPGQGLQFLFEYFSETQRNKGNFPGRFSGRQFSNSRSEMNVSTLELGDSALYLCASSVRDSTYEQYFGPGTRLTVT.